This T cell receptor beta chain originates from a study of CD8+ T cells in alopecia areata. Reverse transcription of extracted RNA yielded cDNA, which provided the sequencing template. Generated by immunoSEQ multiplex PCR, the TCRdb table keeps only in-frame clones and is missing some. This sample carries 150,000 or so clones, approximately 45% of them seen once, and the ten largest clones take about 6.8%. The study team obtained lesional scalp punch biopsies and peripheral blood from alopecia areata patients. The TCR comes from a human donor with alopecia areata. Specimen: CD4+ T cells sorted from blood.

The CDR3 sequence is CASSLRTNQADEQFF. CDR3 bases: TGTGCCAGCAGCTTGCGGACCAATCAGGCCGATGAGCAGTTCTTC. The V and J genes are TRBV7-8 and TRBJ2-1; D gene unclear. V lost 3 bases to trimming and J lost 8 bases, with 17 bases between them. CDR3 length: 15 amino acids. The germline CDR1 and CDR2 sequences are SGHVS and FQNEAQ.